The clone carrying this TCR beta chain was seen only once. As yet, its antigen is unknown. The sample is drawn from a study of shared clonotypes between healthy human individuals. Study in general: Those who served as donors were a couple of women and a few men between the ages of 18 and 49.

In germline, CDR1 is MGHRA, CDR2 YSYEKL. Between the trimmed V and J ends, which lost 1 base and 2 bases, there was a span of 9 bases. This CDR3 spans 15 amino acids. Notes on the study in general: Clonotype sharing among donors, it was expected, would be affected by sequencing depth. Generation of non-shared clonotypes was less probable than generation of clonotypes shared by all four donors. Genetic and exposure-history diversity was limited by the small donor number.

Libraries were prepared by immunoSEQ multiplex PCR; TCRdb keeps only in-frame clonotypes and omits some of them. The table records 2 million to 2.5 million clones, 93% of them present only once. V is TRBV4-1 and J is TRBJ1-5, with a weak D call TRBD1 (5 bases). The source is a man aged 18 to 30 in good health. Some clones in this sample may be carry-over from other donors' samples. What was sequenced was naive CD4+ T cells from PBMCs. Subset: CD45RA+ positively selected. The CDR3: CASSQGGRGNQPQHF. The CDR3 DNA follows: TGCGCCAGCAGCCAAGGGGGCCGGGGCAATCAGCCCCAGCATTTT.